This TCR beta chain was recorded in a study of technical replicates of blood from a handful of donors. The data were produced by immunoSEQ multiplex PCR, yet TCRdb's version contains in-frame clones alone and is incomplete. Counted here are 72,000 or so clones, around 92% occurring once; the ten biggest clones make up over 0.35%. The V and J ends lost 1 base and 3 bases respectively, with 12 bases between them. Germline values: CDR1 SEHNR, CDR2 FQNEAQ (reference sequence). This CDR3 is 16 amino acids long. This TCR was recovered from a human donor in good health. The sequencing sample was made of T cells isolated from PBMCs. The V and J genes are TRBV7-9 and TRBJ2-2; weak D call: TRBD1 (5 bases). The CDR3 sequence is CASSLGTRVYTGELFF. In DNA, the CDR3 is TGTGCCAGCAGCTTAGGTACCAGGGTCTACACCGGGGAGCTGTTTTTT.